A single T cell receptor beta chain is shown here with its context. Assay: immunoSEQ multiplex PCR; the TCRdb copy retains only in-frame clones and omits some. Among about 1 million clones listed, about 75% were seen once. Looked up from germline, CDR1 is SGHAT and CDR2 is FQNNGV. There are 15 residues in the CDR3. V was cut by 1 base and J by 5 bases, with 14 bases left in between. This entry comes from a study of shared clonotypes between healthy human individuals. The source of this sequence is a man between 18 and 29 years old in good health. Material for sequencing was memory CD4+ T cells sorted from blood. Subset in this sample: CD45RA-negative fraction. The chain has TRBV11-2 and TRBJ2-5; D is possibly TRBD2 (6 bases). In nucleotides, the CDR3 is TGTGCCAGCAGCTTAGGGCTGCGGGGCGAGGAGACCCAGTACTTC. This codes for CASSLGLRGEETQYF.